This TCR beta chain was identified during a study of T cells in Graves' hyperthyroidism and ophthalmopathy. Amplification yielded TCR beta CDR3 regions, with RNA transcripts as the source. The HTBI primer set was used in a first-round RT-PCR of the TCR CDR3. MiXCR was run by TCRdb on the multiplex PCR reads, yielding one entry per CDR3 protein. The sample gives 300,000 to 450,000 distinct CDR3 sequences, roughly 12% of which show up once; less than 25% is in the top ten. V was pared by 7 bases and J by 5 bases, with 26 bases between. Germline CDR1 reads MDHEN; CDR2 reads SYDVKM. The CDR3 consists of 18 residues. This clonotype was seen a few times. Its antigen is not identified. General study findings and limits: Researchers report that a 13 V-J model separated ophthalmopathy from stable hyperthyroidism. Most thyroid clonotypes expanded above 0.001 appeared in blood too.

This rearrangement joins TRBV28 to TRBJ1-4; D gene uncertain. The receptor comes from a man under 40 with Graves' hyperthyroidism that later progressed to Graves' ophthalmopathy. The sample was blood. CDR3 region: CASTSLEASWYLNEKLFF. DNA of the CDR3: TGTGCCAGCACGAGTTTAGAGGCCTCTTGGTACCTGAATGAAAAACTGTTTTTT. Complete variable domain (other parts from reference TRBV28 and TRBJ1-4): DVKVTQSSRYLVKRTGEKVFLECVQDMDHENMFWYRQDPGLGLRLIYFSYDVKMKEKGDIPEGYSVSREKKERFSLILESASTNQTSMYLCASTSLEASWYLNEKLFFGSGTQLSVL.